A single sample is the source of the 29 T cell receptor beta chains below, sequenced in a study of T cells in Graves' hyperthyroidism and ophthalmopathy. There were TCR beta CDR3 regions amplified from RNA transcripts. A first-round RT-PCR of the TCR CDR3 used the HTBI primer set. TCRdb reprocessed the multiplex PCR reads via MiXCR and lists one record per CDR3 protein. The sample records roughly 710,000 distinct CDR3 sequences, approximately 40% being singletons. The specimen sequenced was blood. Receptors were obtained from a woman aged 35 to 49 with Graves' hyperthyroidism.

A remark on this clonotype: A read error may explain this, as a much larger clone is one base away. The chain recombines TRBV14 with TRBJ1-6, with D possibly being TRBD1 (6 bases). V lost 1 base, J lost 6 bases, and 13 bases lay in between. CDR3 length equals 16 residues. Per the germline V gene, CDR1 is SGHDN and CDR2 is FVKESK. Written as DNA, the CDR3 is TGTGCCAGCAGCCAAGCGTGGGGGGCGAGTAATTCACCCCTCCACTTT. It yields the protein CASSQAWGASNSPLHF.

In regard to this clonotype: A much larger clone lies a single base off, so this may be a read error. The chain recombines TRBV7-9 with TRBJ2-2; D is unresolved. The CDR3 runs to 14 residues. Germline values: CDR1 SEHNR, CDR2 FQNEAQ (reference sequence). V shed 5 bases and J shed 5 bases, with 12 bases lying between them. The CDR3 sequence: CASSLTQETGELFF. The CDR3 bases are TGTGCCAGCAGCCTCACGCAGGAGACCGGGGAGCTGTTTTTT.

This clonotype was detected a few times. The chain recombines TRBV4-1 with TRBJ1-1; no clear D. The V end lost 0 bases, the J end lost 0 bases, and 17 bases lay between the germline ends. The CDR3 is made up of 18 amino acids. Germline lookup yields CDR1 MGHRA and CDR2 YSYEKL. For the CDR3, the DNA is TGCGCCAGCAGCCAAGATCGGGTCCTCGGACGGGTGAACACTGAAGCTTTCTTT. It translates to CASSQDRVLGRVNTEAFF.

This clonotype has a count of ten or more. This chain links TRBV20-1 with TRBJ2-6; D is undetermined. This CDR3 region has 13 residues. CDR1 is DFQATT and CDR2 is SNEGSKA in the germline V gene (reference sequence). The V end was cut by 4 bases, the J end by 4 bases, with 8 bases between. The CDR3 is CSAKGSGANVLTF. In DNA, the CDR3 is TGCAGTGCTAAGGGCTCCGGGGCCAACGTCCTGACTTTC.

CDR3 in DNA: TGTGCCAGCAGCCCCCACAGGGGTAAAGAGACCCAGTACTTC. It translates to CASSPHRGKETQYF. The chain uses TRBV7-9 and TRBJ2-5; 7 nucleotides line up with TRBD1. Germline V gene data show CDR1 as SEHNR and CDR2 as FQNEAQ (reference sequence). The J segment lost 3 bases and the V segment lost 5 bases, leaving 6 bases of the junction unmatched. The CDR3 runs to 14 residues.

This clonotype showed up many times. The chain employs TRBV19 and TRBJ1-2; 9 positions match TRBD1. The CDR3 length is 15 residues. The trim removed 4 bases at V and 4 bases at J, leaving 7 bases unmatched. CDR1 and CDR2 (germline): LNHDA, SQIVND (reference sequence). In DNA form, the CDR3 reads TGTGCCAGTAGTACGGACAGGGGACTTAGCTATGGCTACACCTTC. It encodes CASSTDRGLSYGYTF.

This clonotype came up a few times. V and J are TRBV9 and TRBJ1-2, with D unclear. The CDR3 totals 13 residues. Germline V gene lookup returns CDR1 SGDLS and CDR2 YYNGEE. With 4 bases removed from V and 8 bases from J, the gap between germline ends came to 15 bases. DNA of the CDR3: TGTGCCAGCAGCTCCTCCCCTAGGGTAGGCTACACCTTC. Encoded protein: CASSSSPRVGYTF.

This clonotype was seen at least ten times. The chain carries TRBV10-3 and TRBJ1-2; possible D gene TRBD1, 5 bases. V dropped 3 bases and J dropped 6 bases, with 17 bases sitting between them. This CDR3 contains 15 residues. Looked up from germline, CDR1 is ENHRY and CDR2 is SYGVKD. The CDR3 protein is CAISDDSILADGYTF. For the CDR3, the DNA is TGTGCCATCAGTGACGACAGCATACTGGCAGATGGCTACACCTTC.

V is TRBV5-6 and J is TRBJ1-4, with D possibly TRBD1 on 6 matching bases. The CDR3 has 17 amino acids. V gave up 4 bases and J gave up 7 bases, with 23 bases separating them. The V gene's germline CDR1 is SGHDT and CDR2 YYEEEE. In DNA form, the CDR3 reads TGTGCCAGCAGCCGCCCTTCGGTAGGGGGATCAAGTGAAAAACTGTTTTTT. As protein: CASSRPSVGGSSEKLFF.

Of note for this clonotype: A read error may produce the germline difference seen at one junction end. The J gene is TRBJ2-5, the V gene TRBV25-1, with TRBD2 matching 13 bases. Germline V gene lookup returns CDR1 MGHDK and CDR2 SYGVNS. This CDR3 is built from 15 residues. Written as DNA, the CDR3 is TGTGCCAGTACCGGGACTAGCGGGACCCAAGAGGCCCAGTACTTC. It encodes CASTGTSGTQEAQYF.

The genes are TRBV11-2 and TRBJ1-2; D perhaps matches TRBD1 (5 bases). The CDR3 is 16 amino acids. CDR1 is SGHAT and CDR2 is FQNNGV in the germline V gene. The V gene lost 4 bases and the J gene lost 4 bases, with 19 bases spanning the gap. This CDR3 reads CASSSQPGGSFYGYTF. Written as DNA, the CDR3 is TGTGCCAGCAGCTCACAACCCGGGGGATCTTTCTATGGCTACACCTTC.

This clonotype was counted a few times. DNA of the CDR3: TGTGCCAGCAGTTCGGGTTCAGGGGGCGGAGGCAATCAGCCCCAGCATTTT. Translation: CASSSGSGGGGNQPQHF. V usage is TRBV12-3 or TRBV12-4 and J usage is TRBJ1-5, with 8 bases identical to TRBD1. The CDR3 consists of 17 residues. The V segment lost 4 bases and the J segment 2 bases; nucleotides outside the gene matches: 10.

This clonotype has at least ten counts. J is TRBJ1-4 and V is TRBV20-1; D is ambiguous. From germline, CDR1 is DFQATT and CDR2 SNEGSKA (reference sequence). V dropped 6 bases and J dropped 7 bases, with 9 bases sitting between them. CDR3 size: 11 residues. The CDR3 spells CSASRAEKLFF. In nucleotides, the CDR3 is TGCAGTGCAAGCCGGGCTGAAAAACTGTTTTTT.

The chain employs TRBV30 and TRBJ2-7, with TRBD1 as a possible D gene (5 bases). Germline CDR1 reads GTSNPN; CDR2 reads SVGIG (reference sequence). The germline V and J ends were trimmed by 6 bases and 3 bases, with 15 bases remaining between them. The CDR3 covers 13 residues. The CDR3 is CACLRSDSYEQYF. The CDR3 nucleotides are TGTGCCTGCCTGAGGAGCGACAGCTACGAGCAGTACTTC.

The V gene is TRBV10-3, the J gene TRBJ1-4; no reliable D call. In germline, CDR1 is ENHRY, CDR2 SYGVKD. Trimming removed 0 bases from V and 7 bases from J, with 9 bases in between. The CDR3 consists of 14 residues. The chain's CDR3 is CAISESAGGEKLFF. The CDR3 DNA sequence: TGTGCCATCAGTGAGTCGGCAGGAGGTGAAAAACTGTTTTTT.

The sample holds one count of this clonotype. This chain joins TRBV10-3 and TRBJ1-1; D not certain. Germline CDR1 ENHRY, CDR2 SYGVKD. This CDR3 has 13 amino acids. The ends were cut back, 5 bases at V and 1 base at J, with 8 bases in the middle. CDR3 amino acids: CAISSWANTEAFF. The CDR3 DNA follows: TGTGCCATCAGTTCATGGGCGAACACTGAAGCTTTCTTT.

Worth noting for this clonotype: A much larger clone lies one base from this, so it may be a read error. J is TRBJ2-5 and V is TRBV10-3; D call uncertain. The CDR3 is 14 amino acids. With 6 bases removed from V and 2 bases from J, the gap between germline ends came to 13 bases. CDR1 is ENHRY and CDR2 is SYGVKD in the germline V gene. CDR3 nucleotide sequence: TGTGCCATCAGCTTACGGGCCGGTCAAGAGACCCAGTACTTC. Its protein product is CAISLRAGQETQYF.

At least ten counts were recorded for this clonotype. The chain couples TRBV7-6 to TRBJ2-7, with 8 bases lining up with TRBD2. Germline assignment: CDR1 SGHVS and CDR2 FNYEAQ. The CDR3 is 14 residues long. The junction had 5 bases not matched to a gene; V was cut back by 1 base and J by 6 bases. Here the CDR3 reads CASSLGLAGSEQYF. DNA of the CDR3: TGTGCCAGCAGCTTAGGGCTAGCGGGCTCCGAGCAGTACTTC.

This clonotype appeared many times. V is TRBV29-1 and J is TRBJ1-2; tentatively, D is TRBD1 (5 bases). The V end lost 3 bases, the J end lost 2 bases, and 7 bases lay between the germline ends. The V gene's germline CDR1 is SQVTM and CDR2 ANQGSEA. There are 12 residues in the CDR3. CDR3 region: CSVEGQNYGYTF. The DNA for the CDR3 is TGCAGCGTTGAGGGGCAAAACTATGGCTACACCTTC.

This clonotype came up a few times. The V call is TRBV7-2, the J call TRBJ1-1; D call uncertain. CDR1 SGHTA and CDR2 FQGNSA come from the germline V gene. There are 13 residues in the CDR3. V was clipped by 5 bases and J by 0 bases, with 7 bases between them. The CDR3 reads CASSDIMNTEAFF. As DNA, the CDR3 is TGTGCCAGCAGCGATATAATGAACACTGAAGCTTTCTTT.

The genes are TRBV29-1 and TRBJ1-2, with D hard to call. The CDR3 is 12 residues long. Germline V gene lookup returns CDR1 SQVTM and CDR2 ANQGSEA. The V gene lost 8 bases and the J gene lost 1 base, with 11 bases spanning the gap. CDR3 sequence: CSLGPDNYGYTF. The CDR3, as DNA: TGCAGCTTAGGTCCTGATAACTATGGCTACACCTTC.

The chain links TRBV2 to TRBJ2-7; D not resolved. The germline V gene encodes CDR1 SNHLY and CDR2 FYNNEI. The V gene lost 8 bases and the J gene lost 4 bases, with 12 bases spanning the gap. CDR3 size: 12 residues. The CDR3 sequence: CASLVHTYEQYF. CDR3 bases: TGTGCCAGCTTGGTACACACATACGAGCAGTACTTC. Based on the CDR3 plus reference TRBV2 and TRBJ2-7, the full variable domain is EPEVTQTPSHQVTQMGQEVILRCVPISNHLYFYWYRQILGQKVEFLVSFYNNEISEKSEIFDDQFSVERPDGSNFTLKIRSTKLEDSAMYFCASLVHTYEQYFGPGTRLTVT.

This clonotype was seen only once. This chain connects TRBV27 to TRBJ2-5; no clear D. This CDR3 contains 14 residues. Trimming shortened V by 6 bases and J by 5 bases, and 16 bases separated the two germline ends. Germline V CDR1 and CDR2: MNHEY, SMNVEV (reference sequence). This chain's CDR3 is CASRNGRPRETQYF. The CDR3 DNA reads TGTGCCAGCAGAAACGGACGGCCTAGGGAGACCCAGTACTTC.

V gene TRBV29-1 combines with J gene TRBJ1-2, with a weak D call TRBD1 (6 bases). V dropped 3 bases and J dropped 0 bases, with 11 bases sitting between them. The CDR3 runs 14 residues. CDR1 SQVTM and CDR2 ANQGSEA come from the germline V gene. CDR3 nucleotides: TGCAGCGTTGAGGAGGGGGTAGCTAACTATGGCTACACCTTC. This gives the protein CSVEEGVANYGYTF.

This chain links TRBV14 with TRBJ1-1; possible D gene TRBD1, 6 bases. Trimming stripped 5 bases from V and 1 base from J, with 17 bases between. CDR3 length equals 16 residues. Germline assignment: CDR1 SGHDN and CDR2 FVKESK. The CDR3 sequence is CASSVRDTIRNTEAFF. In DNA form, the CDR3 reads TGTGCCAGCAGCGTCCGGGACACAATTAGGAACACTGAAGCTTTCTTT.

Comment on this clonotype: A read error may account for a junction end that differs from germline. The chain joins TRBV4-3 to TRBJ1-2; D is uncertain. Germline CDR1 LGHNA, CDR2 YSLEER. This CDR3 contains 14 residues. CDR3 sequence (DNA): TGCGCCAGCAGCCAAGTGAATACTAACTATGGCAACACCTTC. Residues: CASSQVNTNYGNTF.

The J gene is TRBJ1-2, the V gene TRBV5-8; unclear D gene. The CDR3 extends over 14 amino acids. V was shortened by 1 base and J by 8 bases, with 15 bases between the two germline ends. The germline V gene encodes CDR1 SGHTS and CDR2 YDEGEE. The CDR3 coding sequence is TGTGCCAGCAGCTTGAAGTTTCGACTAGAAGGCTACACCTTC. Residues: CASSLKFRLEGYTF.

The chain employs TRBV15 and TRBJ1-5; a weak D match, TRBD1 (5 bases). The V gene's germline CDR1 is LNHNV and CDR2 YYDKDF (reference sequence). The CDR3 runs to 14 residues. V lost 5 bases to trimming and J lost 2 bases, with 10 bases between them. The CDR3 loop is CATSPQTGNQPQHF. The CDR3 DNA is TGTGCCACCAGCCCCCAGACAGGCAATCAGCCCCAGCATTTT.

The V and J genes are TRBV14 and TRBJ2-5, with TRBD2 matching 7 bases. Trimming removed 0 bases from V and 5 bases from J; junction bases left unmatched: 15. Germline CDR1 and CDR2: SGHDN and FVKESK. This CDR3 region has 18 residues. The CDR3 reads CASSQERGRARNRETQYF. Here the CDR3 DNA reads TGTGCCAGCAGCCAAGAACGAGGGAGGGCCCGTAATCGGGAGACCCAGTACTTC.